The T cell receptor beta chain described here comes from a study of T cell responses to AZD1222 COVID-19 vaccine. Profiled with immunoSEQ multiplex PCR; TCRdb holds only in-frame clones, not every one. The repertoire holds about 140,000 clones, with 80% to 90% as singletons. Germline CDR1 is SGHAT and CDR2 is FQNNGV. The CDR3 is 16 amino acids. Trimming stripped 5 bases from V and 2 bases from J, with 19 bases between. The chain employs TRBV11-2 and TRBJ2-7, with D possibly called TRBD1 or TRBD2 (5 bases each). The sample in question was peripheral blood, obtained on day 0 of AZD1222 vaccination. The sequence was obtained from an adult in good health. CDR3 DNA sequence: TGTGCCAGCAGCCTCCTCCGGGACCGAGGACCCTACGAGCAGTACTTC. It specifies CASSLLRDRGPYEQYF.